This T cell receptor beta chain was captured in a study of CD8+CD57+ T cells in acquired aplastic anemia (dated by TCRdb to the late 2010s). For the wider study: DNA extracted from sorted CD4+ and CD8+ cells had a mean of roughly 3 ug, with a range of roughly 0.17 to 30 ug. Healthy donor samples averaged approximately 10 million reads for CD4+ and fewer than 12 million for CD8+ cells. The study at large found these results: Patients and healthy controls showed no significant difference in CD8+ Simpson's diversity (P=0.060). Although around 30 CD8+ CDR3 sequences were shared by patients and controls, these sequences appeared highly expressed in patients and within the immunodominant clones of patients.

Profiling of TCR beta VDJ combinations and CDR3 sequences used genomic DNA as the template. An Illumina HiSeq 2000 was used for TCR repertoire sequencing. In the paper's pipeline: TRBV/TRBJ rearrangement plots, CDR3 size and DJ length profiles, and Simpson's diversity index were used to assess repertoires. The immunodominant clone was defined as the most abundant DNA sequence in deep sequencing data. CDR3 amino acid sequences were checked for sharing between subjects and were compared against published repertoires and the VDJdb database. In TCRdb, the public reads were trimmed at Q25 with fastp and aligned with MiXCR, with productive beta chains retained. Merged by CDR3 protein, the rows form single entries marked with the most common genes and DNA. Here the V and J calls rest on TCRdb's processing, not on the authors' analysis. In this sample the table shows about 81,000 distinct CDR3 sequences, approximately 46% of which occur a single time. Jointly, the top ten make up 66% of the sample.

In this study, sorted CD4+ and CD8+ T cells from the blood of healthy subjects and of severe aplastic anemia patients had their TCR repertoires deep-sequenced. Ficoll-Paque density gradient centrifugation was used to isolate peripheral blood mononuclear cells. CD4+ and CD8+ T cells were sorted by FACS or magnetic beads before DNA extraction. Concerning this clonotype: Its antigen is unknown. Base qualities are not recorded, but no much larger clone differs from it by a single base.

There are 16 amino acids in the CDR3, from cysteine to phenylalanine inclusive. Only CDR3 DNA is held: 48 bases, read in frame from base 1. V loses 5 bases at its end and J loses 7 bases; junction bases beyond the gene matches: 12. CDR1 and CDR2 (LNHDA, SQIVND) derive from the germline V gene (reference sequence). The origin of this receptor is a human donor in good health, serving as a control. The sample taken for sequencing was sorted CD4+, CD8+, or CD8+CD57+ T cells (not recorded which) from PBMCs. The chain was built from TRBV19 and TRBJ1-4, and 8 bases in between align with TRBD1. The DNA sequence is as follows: TGTGCCAGTAGTCCCTCAATGACAGGGGTGACTGAAAAACTGTTTTTT. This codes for CASSPSMTGVTEKLFF.